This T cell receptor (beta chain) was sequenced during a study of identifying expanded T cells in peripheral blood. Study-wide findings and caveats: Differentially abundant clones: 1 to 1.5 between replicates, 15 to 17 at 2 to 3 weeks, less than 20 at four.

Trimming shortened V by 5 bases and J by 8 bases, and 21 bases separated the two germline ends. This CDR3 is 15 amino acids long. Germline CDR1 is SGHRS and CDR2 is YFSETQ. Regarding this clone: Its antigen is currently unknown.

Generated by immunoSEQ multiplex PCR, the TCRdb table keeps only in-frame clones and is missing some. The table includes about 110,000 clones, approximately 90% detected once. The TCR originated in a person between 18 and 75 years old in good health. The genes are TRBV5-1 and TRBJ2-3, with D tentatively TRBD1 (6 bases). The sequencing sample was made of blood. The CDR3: CASSYSGSLGGTQYF. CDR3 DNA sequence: TGCGCCAGCAGTTACTCAGGGAGTCTAGGGGGTACGCAGTATTTT. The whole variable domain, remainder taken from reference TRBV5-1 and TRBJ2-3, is KAGVTQTPRYLIKTRGQQVTLSCSPISGHRSVSWYQQTPGQGLQFLFEYFSETQRNKGNFPGRFSGRQFSNSRSEMNVSTLELGDSALYLCASSYSGSLGGTQYFGPGTRLTVL.